These T cell receptor beta chains were read from a single sample in a study of neoadjuvant anti-PD-1 for oral cavity cancer. Measured with immunoSEQ multiplex PCR; TCRdb has only the in-frame clones, and not every one. This table holds more than 9,000 clones, around three fifths found once. Sequencing was performed on tumor tissue, taken after nivolumab (anti-PD-1) treatment. The receptors stem from a person aged 40 to 85 with oral cavity squamous cell carcinoma. Both conserved end residues are part of each CDR3. The D gene is left open where the match is weak. Not every row has a clone size; where given, it reads once, few, many or a size class.

D gene | clone size | J gene | V gene | CDR3 DNA | CDR3 protein
. | . | TRBJ1-2 | TRBV2 | TGTGCCAGCAGTGACCGGGCCGGCTTCTATGGCTACACCTTC | CASSDRAGFYGYTF
. | . | TRBJ2-1 | TRBV20-1 | TGCAGTGCGCCCGGACTCCTTGAGCAGTTCTTC | CSAPGLLEQFF
. | . | TRBJ1-6 | TRBV27 | TGTGCCAGCAGTCCCTGGAGTGCTGGGAATTCACCCCTCCACTTT | CASSPWSAGNSPLHF
TRBD1 | . | TRBJ1-5 | TRBV15 | TGTGCCACCAGCCCAGGGACAGGGAGGGGCAATCAGCCCCAGCATTTT | CATSPGTGRGNQPQHF
. | . | TRBJ2-1 | TRBV11-2 | TGTGCCAGCAGCCCTCGGAGGGAGCAGTTCTTC | CASSPRREQFF
. | . | TRBJ1-2 | TRBV5-6 | TGTGCCAGCAGCTTGGAAGCGTCCTCACACTATGGCTACACCTTC | CASSLEASSHYGYTF
. | . | TRBJ2-5 | TRBV14 | TGTGCCAGCAGCCAAGTCAAGGGGATCACCCTTGGGGAGACCCAGTACTTC | CASSQVKGITLGETQYF
. | . | TRBJ2-1 | TRBV19 | TGTGCCAGTAGACCCCCTGGGAATGAGCAGTTCTTC | CASRPPGNEQFF
. | . | TRBJ1-5 | TRBV19 | TGTGCCAGTAGTCCCCAACCAGGCCAGCCCCAGCATTTT | CASSPQPGQPQHF
. | . | TRBJ2-7 | TRBV29-1 | TGCAGCGTTGGGGGACACCGTGGAGTCGACGAGCAGTACTTC | CSVGGHRGVDEQYF
TRBD1 | . | TRBJ1-2 | TRBV2 | TGTGCCAGCAGTACAGGGGGTAACTATGGCTACACCTTC | CASSTGGNYGYTF
. | . | TRBJ2-5 | TRBV5-6 | TGTGCCAGCAGTTCACTGTGGCAAGAGACCCAGTACTTC | CASSSLWQETQYF
. | . | TRBJ2-5 | TRBV7-7 | TGTGCCAGCAGCCCGGACGGATCGGGGGTTGAGACCCAGTACTTC | CASSPDGSGVETQYF
TRBD1 | . | TRBJ1-5 | TRBV5-8 | TGTGCCAGCAGCTTGGGACAGGGGGAAAATCAGCCCCAGCATTTT | CASSLGQGENQPQHF
TRBD1 | . | TRBJ2-5 | TRBV28 | TGTGCCAGCAGTTCCGGGGGCGGGACAGGGGACGAGACCCAGTACTTC | CASSSGGGTGDETQYF
. | few | TRBJ2-7 | TRBV7-8 | TGTGCCAGCAGCCGAGGACTGAATTACGAGCAGTACTTC | CASSRGLNYEQYF
TRBD1 | . | TRBJ2-2 | TRBV2 | TGTGCCAGCACCCTTCGACAGGGGACCGGGGAGCTGTTTTTT | CASTLRQGTGELFF
. | . | TRBJ2-5 | TRBV28 | TGTGCCAGCAGCTCCCCGGCTCAAGAGACCCAGTACTTC | CASSSPAQETQYF
. | . | TRBJ1-3 | TRBV19 | TGTGCCAGTAGTAGGATAGGCGGCTCTGGAAACACCATATATTTT | CASSRIGGSGNTIYF
. | . | TRBJ1-2 | TRBV27 | TGTGCCAGCAGTGAAAGGGGAGGTTATGGCTACACCTTC | CASSERGGYGYTF
. | few | TRBJ1-2 | TRBV19 | TGTGCCAGTAAACCCCCGGGGGGCTATGGCTACACCTTC | CASKPPGGYGYTF
TRBD2 | . | TRBJ2-5 | TRBV2 | TGTGCCAGCAGTGAGGTAGCGGGGGGAACACGGGGGACCCAGTACTTC | CASSEVAGGTRGTQYF
. | few | TRBJ1-5 | TRBV10-3 | TGTGCCATCAAGGGAGAGGGGGTAGAACATCAGCCCCAGCATTTT | CAIKGEGVEHQPQHF
. | few | TRBJ2-1 | TRBV16 | TGTGCCAGCAGCCAGGGGGTATTCAACAATGAGCAGTTCTTC | CASSQGVFNNEQFF
. | once | TRBJ2-7 | TRBV5-1 | TGCGCCAGCAGCTTGATGCAGGGTAGCTCCTACGAGCAGTACTTC | CASSLMQGSSYEQYF
. | . | TRBJ2-7 | TRBV5-1 | TGCGCCAGCAGCTTGGGGCAGGGGCTGTACGAGCAGTACTTC | CASSLGQGLYEQYF
. | few | TRBJ2-7 | TRBV7-9 | TGTGCCAGCAGCTTAGAGAGCTCCTACGAGCAGTACTTC | CASSLESSYEQYF
. | medium-sized | TRBJ2-3 | TRBV10-1 | TGCGCCAGCGCCGGGTCCCTAGGTTCGGATACGCAGTATTTT | CASAGSLGSDTQYF
TRBD2 | . | TRBJ2-6 | TRBV4-1 | TGCGCCAGCAGCCAATCTCTGCGCGGGGGGGCGGGGGCCAACGTCCTGACTTTC | CASSQSLRGGAGANVLTF
. | . | TRBJ2-2 | TRBV5-1 | TGCGCCAGCAGCTTGGGAGGGGCCTCCGGGGAGCTGTTTTTT | CASSLGGASGELFF
. | . | TRBJ2-1 | TRBV6-1 | TGTGCCAGCGGGCCAAGATACAATGAGCAGTTCTTC | CASGPRYNEQFF
. | . | TRBJ2-1 | TRBV11-2 | TGTGCCAGCAGCCCGTCTAACGGGTTGAATGAGCAGTTCTTC | CASSPSNGLNEQFF
TRBD2 | . | TRBJ2-7 | TRBV4-1 | TGCGCCAGCAGCCAAGATCCGGGAGGCGAGCAGTACTTC | CASSQDPGGEQYF
. | . | TRBJ2-5 | TRBV2 | TGTGCCAGCAGTGAAGGGGGGGGGCTTATGGAGACCCAGTACTTC | CASSEGGGLMETQYF
TRBD2 | . | TRBJ2-2 | TRBV25-1 | TGTGCCAGCAGTGGACTAGCTGCCGGGGAGCTGTTTTTT | CASSGLAAGELFF
TRBD1 | . | TRBJ1-1 | TRBV28 | TGTGCCAGCAGTGGACAGGGGCGGCTGGTGAGCACTGAAGCTTTCTTT | CASSGQGRLVSTEAFF
. | . | TRBJ2-3 | TRBV2 | TGTGCCAGCAGTGAATATGCAGATACGCAGTATTTT | CASSEYADTQYF
. | . | TRBJ2-5 | TRBV7-9 | TGTGCCAGCAGCTTATCCGGTCGGAGGACCTCTTTGGAGACCCAGTACTTC | CASSLSGRRTSLETQYF
. | few | TRBJ1-2 | TRBV12-5 | TGTGCTAGTGGTTTGTACTGGGCAGCCTATGGCTACACCTTC | CASGLYWAAYGYTF
. | . | TRBJ1-5 | TRBV29-1 | TGCAGCGTTGGGACGGGACGCAGCAATCAGCCCCAGCATTTT | CSVGTGRSNQPQHF